Below, one T cell receptor beta chain is given with its context. The antigen is not known. The entry originates in a study of CXCR3-negative and CXCR3-positive naive CD8 T cells. Findings and caveats of the study: Memory CD8+ cells showed much lower diversity, while both naive subsets displayed comparably high diversity. A higher hydrophobicity marked the TRB CDR3s of CXCR3-positive naive cells versus CXCR3-negative naive cells.

The CDR3 loop spans 14 amino acids. The germline V gene has CDR1 LNHNV and CDR2 YYDKDF (reference sequence). It was by 5' RACE with UMI labels that the TRB cDNA libraries were prepared. Reprocessing the 5' RACE reads, TCRdb reports a single entry for every CDR3 protein and omits DNA. This sample carries some 130,000 distinct CDR3 sequences, with roughly 0.62% going to the ten biggest clones. The sequencing sample was made of naive CXCR3+ CD8+ T cells from blood. The subset was: CD45RO-CCR7+CD27+CD95- naive CD8+ T cells expressing CXCR3 (TNR3+). The receptor was derived from a human donor in good health. Some clones in this sample may be carry-over from other donors' samples. V is TRBV15 and J is TRBJ2-3; without DNA, the TCRdb call of TRBD1 cannot be checked. The CDR3 protein is CATSISRGTDTQYF.